Described below is a single T cell receptor (beta chain) sequence and its context. Its antigen is unknown. Per-base quality was not reported, and no clone a single base away is much larger than it. The data were taken from a study of cytomegalovirus exposure and HLA in healthy donors (dated by TCRdb to 2016 to 2017). Regarding the complete study: In an earlier analysis of some 550 of the donors, roughly 300 Gb of sequence data and about 110 million unique TCR beta sequences from approximately 180 million T cells were reported. An early release covering roughly 640 HLA-typed donors comprised about 300 gigabases of sequencing data and around 80 million unique TCR sequences. Of the 398 genotyped donors, over 70% fell in the genetic ancestry cluster associated with self-reported Caucasian donors. The aim of the study was to test whether cataloging public T cell receptors could identify signatures of past pathogen exposure. The study used immunosequencing to profile the T cell repertoires of several hundred subjects and linked those repertoires to cytomegalovirus serostatus. In addition to the first cohort of around 670 subjects, a separate validation cohort of about 120 different subjects was used. To predict cytomegalovirus infection status, the study brought together high-throughput TCR immunosequencing, statistical association of individual TCRs with disease status, and machine learning. In a later analysis, previously published TCR beta repertoires from 666 donors were re-analyzed and high-resolution HLA genotyping was added so that TCR occurrence patterns could be studied. Rather than drawing on any new phenotypic data, the later analysis identified candidate immune exposures from TCR beta sequences and the way those sequences occurred across donors. An earlier analysis of some 500 of the donors applied high-throughput TCR beta sequencing to assess whether each TCR beta V gene segment acted as functional or pseudogenic. Donor age, sex, ethnicity and CMV serostatus were compiled together with the repertoire data. In a later genetic analysis, genome-wide SNP genotypes for about 55% of the roughly 670 donors were used, and that subset was treated as a discovery cohort. Every repertoire in the discovery cohort had been generated on one and the same sequencing platform. HLA typing covered class I and class II loci at four-digit resolution. Typing coverage varied by locus: about 629-640 donors for A, B, C, DRB1 and DQB1; roughly 500 for DQA1; about 600 for DPA1; approximately 450 for DPB1. Roughly 5 DR-DQ haplotypes were handled as single units for association and clustering because linkage in the cohort was strong. On average, over 200,000 unique TCR beta nucleotide sequences were sequenced per donor among a few hundred genotyped donors of the cohort, with roughly a sixth of those sequences being non-productive. Overall study outcomes, separate from this receptor: A few of the identified cytomegalovirus-associated TCR beta chains were confirmed in vitro to be specific for cytomegalovirus antigens. Cytomegalovirus status was reported to be diagnosed by the classifier with high specificity and sensitivity in both the original and validation cohorts. The 87-base-pair reads could not distinguish some IMGT-functional V segments, including TRBV6-2 and TRBV6-3, so those segments were excluded. The sequencing pipeline was judged likely to have produced a cluster of highly shared sequence variants as a technical artifact. According to a later analysis, most CMV-associated TCR beta chains appeared to be HLA-restricted, and the HLA associations seemed to be driven largely by CMV exposure. A later analysis reported that several top co-occurrence clusters appeared linked to parvovirus B19, influenza, CMV and Epstein-Barr virus. In a later analysis, HLA-associated TCR beta chains showed more clonal expansion and lower generation probabilities than non-associated chains that were equally common. An earlier analysis of around 500 of the donors showed that most TCR beta V segments appeared in productive rearrangements either about 87% or about 30% of the time, which broadly matched IMGT annotations. Sequencing depth was assumed to be roughly uniform across donors in the presence/absence analyses, though that assumption may not hold. For the cohort, immune exposure information was limited to CMV serostatus. Across donors, most TCR sequences were observed very rarely, whereas some public TCRs were present in many individuals. A further reported finding was that TCR beta sequences accurately predicted the HLA-A and HLA-B alleles for most subjects in the first cohort. The earlier analysis of 587 of the donors excluded roughly 17 rarely observed V segments, including chromosome 9 orphons, because counts were too low. In a later analysis, about 16,000 TCR beta sequences were associated with specific HLA alleles at a false discovery rate of 0.05. The study listed 150 to 200 TCR beta chains as associated with cytomegalovirus. A later analysis found that TCR association rates varied across HLA loci, with DRB1 alleles showing the most associated TCRs and HLA-C alleles the fewest. Compared with the 666-donor mean, donors in an Asian-associated ancestry cluster had fewer N-insertions in productive TCRs, according to a later genetic analysis. In a later genetic analysis, a missense DCLRE1C variant was associated with V-gene and J-gene trimming of TCR beta chains, and the association was replicated in an independent cohort. Because some donors lacked HLA typing at each locus, the association tests relied only on the typed subset. Linkage disequilibrium might explain the correlated functional status among segregating V segments, but an unknown experimental factor could not be excluded. When HLA alleles, especially DR and DQ, strongly co-occurred, TCR associations were difficult to assign to individual alleles. Only TCR beta chains were sequenced in this cohort, and the absence of alpha or paired-chain data limited detectable features. It was suggested by the authors that the approach could potentially be generalized to other disease states and immunological phenotypes.

Library prep was done by the immunoSEQ multiplex PCR assay. For the multiplex PCR, a mixture combining 60 forward primers for TCR Vbeta segments and 13 reverse primers for TCR Jbeta segments was used. The CDR3 region of rearranged TCR beta genes was amplified from genomic DNA by a multiplex PCR assay. Amplified TCR beta libraries were sequenced as 87-base-pair reads on the Illumina HiSeq System. The original pipeline was this. Across the roughly 700 repertoires, a later analysis counted 80 million or so unique TCR beta chains, roughly 11 million of which were shared by at least two donors. Raw reads were error-corrected and collapsed into unique sequences with a nearest-neighbor algorithm that merged closely related sequences to remove PCR and sequencing errors. To assign V, D and J gene segments, CDR3 sequences were aligned to IMGT reference sequences. For a sequence to be retained, at least a six-nucleotide match to both a V gene segment and a J gene segment was required. Rearrangements were called productive when the CDR3 lacked stop codons and stayed in frame with V and J; all others were non-productive. Following IMGT convention, CDR3 was defined as the stretch from the second conserved V-encoded cysteine up to the conserved J-encoded phenylalanine. In an earlier analysis of approximately 590 of the donors, sequences lacking an unambiguous match to a single V gene segment were excluded. An earlier analysis of around 600 of the donors classified V segments as functional when productive rearrangements were above 56.7% and as segregating when the standard deviation between donors was above 5%. To diagnose cytomegalovirus status from the catalog of TCR beta chain sequences, a statistical classification framework was built. A later analysis assigned V and J genes by comparing TCR nucleotide sequences with IMGT/GENE-DB human TR gene sequences. In a later analysis, CDR3 sequences and most-parsimonious VDJ recombination scenarios were assigned using the TCRdist pipeline. In a later analysis, every TCR beta chain was defined by the combination of its CDR3 amino acid sequence and its V-gene family, and reads without a unique V-gene family were dropped. A later analysis removed nearly 600 highly shared, low-generation-probability nucleotide sequences to deal with suspected cross-contamination and a sequencing artifact. For each public chain, a later analysis derived a clonal expansion index from normalized ranks of inferred template counts within each repertoire. Generation probabilities in a later analysis came from a VDJ recombination model fitted to out-of-frame rearrangements, and those results were checked against IGoR. In a later analysis, hypergeometric tests were used to score TCR-TCR, TCR-HLA and TCR-CMV co-occurrence, with a repertoire-size bias correction applied to TCR pairs. In a later analysis, false discovery rates were estimated by permuting HLA or CMV assignments 20 times. In a later analysis, co-occurring TCRs were grouped with DBSCAN, and TCRdist sequence similarity was added when clustering was performed within HLA-allele-positive subsets. Repertoires with fewer than 30,000 or more than 120,000 public chains, plus five repertoires with anomalous nucleotide sharing, were excluded from co-occurrence clustering. What TCRdb holds here is the immuneACCESS table cut down to in-frame rearrangements. Part of the clones is not present; checked against another copy, under half of the missing clones reflect an unresolved V gene, and the others are unexplained. Clone size and V and J calls were adopted from that table, with D and trimming inferred from the DNA. The sample yields approximately 110,000 clones; about two thirds were counted once. The top ten hold 8.2% of the sample.

According to the germline V gene, CDR1 reads SGHVS and CDR2 reads FNYEAQ. The CDR3, from cysteine to phenylalanine, totals 14 residues. Only the CDR3 DNA stays, 42 bases, in frame from base 1. The V end gives up 5 bases and the J end 3 bases, leaving 3 bases in the junction not matched to a gene. The cohort consisted of approximately 670 healthy bone marrow donors. At the time of sampling, every cohort member was nominally healthy, though immune exposures that went unrecorded were likely present. The donor was CMV seropositive and belonged to the group of more than 250 seropositive cohort members. Every donor gave a peripheral blood sample, and the peripheral blood mononuclear cells from that sample were used for TCR beta sequencing. The Qiagen DNeasy Blood Extraction Kit was used to extract genomic DNA from the blood cell samples.

The sequencing sample was made of PBMCs. The clonotype was recovered from a woman aged 40 to 50 in good health and CMV-seropositive. The rearranged segments are TRBV7-6 and TRBJ2-2, and 7 junction bases match TRBD2. The DNA sequence reads TGTGCCAGCAGCCTGGGGGGGTACACCGGGGAGCTGTTTTTT. This yields the protein CASSLGGYTGELFF. Here the CDR3 is joined to the reference TRBV7-6 and TRBJ2-2 genes, and the full variable domain is: GAGVSQSPRYKVTKRGQDVALRCDPISGHVSLYWYRQALGQGPEFLTYFNYEAQQDKSGLPNDRFSAERPEGSISTLTIQRTEQRDSAMYRCASSLGGYTGELFFGEGSRLTVL.